The T cell receptor (beta chain) under discussion was sequenced for a study of radiotherapy plus CTLA-4 blockade in lung cancer. Clones were sequenced by immunoSEQ multiplex PCR, and TCRdb holds only the in-frame ones, with some missing. The sample includes around 29,000 clones, about 81% of them seen just once. Per germline, CDR1 SGHVS and CDR2 FQNEAQ. The V end lost 4 bases, the J end lost 14 bases, and 19 bases lay between the germline ends. CDR3 length equals 13 residues. Concerning this clone itself: Its antigen remains unknown.

Overall study findings and caveats: Reportedly, early blood T cell clone dynamics best predicted response, with interferon-beta.

This chain connects TRBV7-8 to TRBJ2-3, with unresolved D. The sample here was peripheral blood, taken from a patient treated with radiotherapy plus ipilimumab. The TCR sequence derives from a human donor with non-small cell lung cancer that progressed on radiotherapy plus ipilimumab. This CDR3 is CASSSELRRTWYF. The CDR3 DNA follows: TGTGCCAGCAGCTCGGAACTACGCAGAACATGGTATTTT.